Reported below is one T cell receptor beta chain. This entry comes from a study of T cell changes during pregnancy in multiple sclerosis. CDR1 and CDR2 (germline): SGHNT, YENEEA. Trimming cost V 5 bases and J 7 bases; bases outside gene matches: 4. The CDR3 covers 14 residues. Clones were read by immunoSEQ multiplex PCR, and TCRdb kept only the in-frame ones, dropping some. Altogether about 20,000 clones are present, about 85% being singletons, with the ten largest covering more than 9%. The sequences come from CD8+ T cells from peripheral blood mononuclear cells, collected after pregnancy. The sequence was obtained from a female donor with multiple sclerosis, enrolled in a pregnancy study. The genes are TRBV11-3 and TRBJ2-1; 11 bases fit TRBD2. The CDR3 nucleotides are TGTGCCAGCAGCACCGGGACTAGCGGTAATGAGCAGTTCTTC. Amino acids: CASSTGTSGNEQFF. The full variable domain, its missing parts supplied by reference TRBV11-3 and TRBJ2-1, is EAGVVQSPRYKIIEKKQPVAFWCNPISGHNTLYWYLQNLGQGPELLIRYENEEAVDDSQLPKDRFSAERLKGVDSTLKIQPAELGDSAVYLCASSTGTSGNEQFFGPGTRLTVL.